The present T cell receptor (beta chain) was sequenced within a study of PD-L1 blockade in urothelial cancer. Study information: Blood analysis occurred 3 weeks (second dose) and 6 weeks after treatment start. Blood yielded a median of about 140,000 T cells per sample.

Libraries were prepared by immunoSEQ multiplex PCR; TCRdb keeps only in-frame clonotypes and omits some of them. This sample has fewer than 45,000 clones; more than 65% occur once, and the top ten carry 3% to 4.5%. Patients had locally advanced or metastatic urothelial carcinoma. This clone was found a few times. The CDR3 extends over 14 amino acids. Germline CDR1 reads MNHNS; CDR2 reads SASEGT. The V end was cut by 7 bases, the J end by 1 base, with 11 bases between. This sequence joins TRBV6-1 and TRBJ1-5; D not certain. The input for sequencing was PBMCs, taken around atezolizumab (anti-PD-L1) treatment. The TCR was taken from a man aged 65 to 79 with urothelial cancer. The CDR3 sequence is CASTESGSNQPQHF. The CDR3 nucleotides read TGTGCCAGCACCGAGTCAGGAAGCAATCAGCCCCAGCATTTT.